This T cell receptor (beta chain) was recorded in a study of molecular identifiers for immune sequencing clone quantification. General observations from the study: Whereas clones above 20 RNA copies held under 1% of naive-cell molecules, they held over 97% of effector molecules. Molecules of identical TCR sharing a barcode could underestimate highly expanded clone sizes.

Deletions cut 8 bases from V and 0 bases from J, with 30 bases between. Germline CDR1 and CDR2: SQVTM and ANQGSEA. The CDR3 is made up of 19 amino acids. This clonotype was counted between two and nine times. Antigen: not known. The CD8+CD4-CCR7+CD45RA+ phenotype defined the sorted naive CD8 T cells. Listed TCR primers, together with previously described methods, were used for the bulk TCR libraries. One entry per CDR3 protein results from TCRdb running MiXCR on the PCR reads. The sample lists 490,000 or so distinct CDR3 sequences; around a fifth were seen once. Material for sequencing was naive CD8+ T cells from blood, with Jurkat cell RNA spiked in. Described subset: FACS-sorted CD8+CD4-CCR7+CD45RA+ naive T cells. The sequence was collected from a human donor in good health. Some libraries in this study had Jurkat cell RNA spiked in. V and J are TRBV29-1 and TRBJ2-3; tentatively, D is TRBD1 (8 bases). The CDR3 is CSSTGGQVHPGLSTDTQYF. The DNA of the CDR3 is TGCAGCTCAACGGGGGGACAGGTTCATCCGGGACTCAGCACAGATACGCAGTATTTT.